The clone carrying this T cell receptor beta chain was seen repeatedly, ten times or more. Its antigen is unidentified. Unsorted libraries were generated from 2 million PBMCs. These cells had been stored in RNAlater at -80 C. The sample originates from a study of neurological immune-mediated disorders. Study-wide background: Multiple sclerosis patients numbered approximately 35, of whom some 30 were relapsing-remitting and 3 secondary progressive. Findings and limits, study-wide: Phylogenetic grouping assigned the repertoires of 18 of 34 multiple sclerosis patients to a single cluster of related CDR3 sequences. This cluster may be a repertoire-level signature.

The length of the CDR3 is 15 residues. The V segment lost 1 base and the J segment 7 bases; nucleotides outside the gene matches: 2. Germline CDR1 is SGHTA and CDR2 is FQGNSA. 5'RACE with 10-nucleotide random UMIs generated the cDNA. TCRdb ran MiXCR on the 5' RACE reads and lists one entry per CDR3 protein. This table has roughly 60,000 distinct CDR3 sequences, under 5.5% appearing once. Sequencing used PBMCs. The receptor was isolated from a woman in her forties or fifties with multiple sclerosis. The rearrangement joins TRBV7-2 to TRBJ2-1; 12 bases line up with TRBD2. CDR3 sequence reads: CASSLETSGGNEQFF. The CDR3 DNA sequence: TGTGCCAGCAGCTTAGAGACTAGCGGGGGAAATGAGCAGTTCTTC.